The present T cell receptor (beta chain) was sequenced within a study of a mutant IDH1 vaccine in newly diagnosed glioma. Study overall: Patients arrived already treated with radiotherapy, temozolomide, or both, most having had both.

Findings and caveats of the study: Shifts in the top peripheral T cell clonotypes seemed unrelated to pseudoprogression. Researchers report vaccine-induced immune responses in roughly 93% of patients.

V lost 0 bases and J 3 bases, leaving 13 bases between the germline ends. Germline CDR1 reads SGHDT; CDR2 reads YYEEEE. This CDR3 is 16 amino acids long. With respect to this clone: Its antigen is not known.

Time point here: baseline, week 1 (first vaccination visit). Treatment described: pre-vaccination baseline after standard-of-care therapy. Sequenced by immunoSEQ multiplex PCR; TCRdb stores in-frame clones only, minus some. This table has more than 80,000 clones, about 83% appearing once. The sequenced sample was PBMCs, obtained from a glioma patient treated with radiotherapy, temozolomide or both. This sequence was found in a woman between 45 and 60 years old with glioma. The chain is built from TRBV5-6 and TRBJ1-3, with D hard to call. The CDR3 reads CASSLVPSWGGNTIYF. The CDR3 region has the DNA TGTGCCAGCAGCTTGGTCCCCTCGTGGGGTGGAAACACCATATATTTT.